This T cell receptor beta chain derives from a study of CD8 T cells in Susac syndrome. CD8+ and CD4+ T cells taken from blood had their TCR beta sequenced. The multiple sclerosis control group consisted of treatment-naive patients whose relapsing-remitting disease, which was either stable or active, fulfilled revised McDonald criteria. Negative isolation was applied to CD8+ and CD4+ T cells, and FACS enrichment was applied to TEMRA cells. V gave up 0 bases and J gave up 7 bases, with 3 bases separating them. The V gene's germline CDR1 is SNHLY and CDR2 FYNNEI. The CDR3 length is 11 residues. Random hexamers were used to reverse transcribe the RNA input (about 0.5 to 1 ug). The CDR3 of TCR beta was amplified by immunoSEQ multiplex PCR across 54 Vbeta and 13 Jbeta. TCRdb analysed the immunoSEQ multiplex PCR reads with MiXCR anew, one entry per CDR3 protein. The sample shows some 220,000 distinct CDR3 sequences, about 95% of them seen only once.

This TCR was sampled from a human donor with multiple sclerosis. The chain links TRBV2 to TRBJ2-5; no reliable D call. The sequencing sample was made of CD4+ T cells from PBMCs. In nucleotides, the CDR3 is TGTGCCAGCAGTGAAGCGGTGACCCAGTACTTC. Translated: CASSEAVTQYF.